This TCR beta chain originates from a study of blood T cell repertoires in COVID-19. About the study: Some COVID-19 samples were acute and others convalescent; all came from the United States, Italy and Spain. PBMCs, B-cell-depleted T cells, or T cells were the source of the cDNA or gDNA that made up the material.

Profiling relied on immunoSEQ multiplex PCR, and the TCRdb table lists in-frame clones only, not all of them. The sample shows more than 300,000 clones, roughly 90% of them seen only once. Germline loops: CDR1 LNHDA, CDR2 SQIVND (reference sequence). This CDR3 spans 13 amino acids. V shed 7 bases and J shed 0 bases, with 7 bases lying between them. The sequenced material came from peripheral blood. The V and J genes are TRBV19 and TRBJ1-5; D perhaps matches TRBD1 (6 bases). This TCR came from a middle-aged woman with COVID-19, enrolled during active disease. CDR3 protein: CASTGVSNQPQHF. DNA of the CDR3: TGTGCCAGTACAGGGGTTAGCAATCAGCCCCAGCATTTT.